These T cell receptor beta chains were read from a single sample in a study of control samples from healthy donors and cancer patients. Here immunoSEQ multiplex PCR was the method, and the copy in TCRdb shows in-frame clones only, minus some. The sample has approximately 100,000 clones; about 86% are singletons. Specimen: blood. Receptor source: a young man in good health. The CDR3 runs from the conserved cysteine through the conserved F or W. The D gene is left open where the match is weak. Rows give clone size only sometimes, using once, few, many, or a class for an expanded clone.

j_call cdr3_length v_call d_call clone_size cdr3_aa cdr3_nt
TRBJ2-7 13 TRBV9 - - CASSGRSSYEQYF TGTGCCAGCAGCGGACGGAGCTCCTACGAGCAGTACTTC
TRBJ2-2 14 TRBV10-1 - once CASSAYSGTGELFF TGCGCCAGCAGTGCCTACTCAGGGACCGGGGAGCTGTTTTTT
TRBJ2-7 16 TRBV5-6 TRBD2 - CASSLNLGLAGYEQYF TGTGCCAGCAGCCTAAACTTAGGGCTAGCGGGGTACGAGCAGTACTTC
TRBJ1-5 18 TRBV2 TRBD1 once CASRRDRGAAYSNQPQHF TGTGCCAGCAGAAGAGACAGGGGAGCTGCTTATAGCAATCAGCCCCAGCATTTT
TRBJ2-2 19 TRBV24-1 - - CATSDFGSVLGSNTGELFF TGTGCCACCAGTGATTTCGGATCGGTTTTAGGGTCGAACACCGGGGAGCTGTTTTTT
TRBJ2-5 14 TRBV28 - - CASSLADIRKTQYF TGTGCCAGCAGCTTAGCCGACATTCGCAAGACCCAGTACTTC
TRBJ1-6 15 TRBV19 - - CASTSLSTANSPLHF TGTGCCAGTACCTCGTTATCGACGGCGAATTCACCCCTCCACTTT
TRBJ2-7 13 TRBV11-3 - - CASSGIKPEDRYF TGTGCCAGCAGCGGAATAAAGCCCGAGGACAGGTACTTC
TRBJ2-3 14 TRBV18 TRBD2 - CASSPPGLTDTQYF TGTGCCAGCTCACCACCGGGACTAACAGATACGCAGTATTTT
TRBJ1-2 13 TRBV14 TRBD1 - CASRDQGAEGYTF TGTGCCAGCAGAGACCAGGGGGCGGAAGGCTACACCTTC
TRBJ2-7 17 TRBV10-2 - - CASSESRVWGSSYEQYF TGCGCCAGCAGTGAGTCGAGGGTCTGGGGTTCGTCCTACGAGCAGTACTTC
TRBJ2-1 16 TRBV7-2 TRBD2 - CASSALLGLAGNEQFF TGTGCCAGCAGCGCCTTGCTGGGACTAGCGGGCAATGAGCAGTTCTTC
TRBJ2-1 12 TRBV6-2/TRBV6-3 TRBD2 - CASSRAGGWQFF TGTGCCAGCAGTAGGGCGGGAGGTTGGCAGTTCTTC
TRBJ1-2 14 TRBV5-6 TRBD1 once CASSPGQGFYGYTF TGTGCCAGCAGCCCGGGACAGGGATTCTATGGCTACACCTTC
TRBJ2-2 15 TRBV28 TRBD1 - CASSSGQGAVGELFF TGTGCCAGCAGTTCGGGACAGGGGGCGGTCGGGGAGCTGTTTTTT
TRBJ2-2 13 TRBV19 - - CASSNRATGELFF TGTGCCAGTAGTAACAGGGCTACCGGGGAGCTGTTTTTT
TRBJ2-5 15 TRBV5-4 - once CASGNLDKSQETQYF TGTGCCAGCGGCAACCTGGACAAATCACAAGAGACCCAGTACTTC
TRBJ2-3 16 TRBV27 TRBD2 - CASSPQLAGVQATQYF TGTGCCAGCAGTCCACAACTAGCGGGAGTACAAGCTACGCAGTATTTT
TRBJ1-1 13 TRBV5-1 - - CASSLSGYTEAFF TGCGCCAGCAGCTTATCAGGGTACACTGAAGCTTTCTTT
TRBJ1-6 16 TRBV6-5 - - CASSYSGTSYNSPLHF TGTGCCAGCAGTTACTCTGGAACTAGCTATAATTCACCCCTCCACTTT
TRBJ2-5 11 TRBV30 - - CAWLLGETQYF TGTGCCTGGCTGCTTGGGGAGACCCAGTACTTC
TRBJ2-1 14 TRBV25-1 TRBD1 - CASREESGGNEQFF TGTGCCAGCAGAGAAGAGTCAGGGGGCAATGAGCAGTTCTTC
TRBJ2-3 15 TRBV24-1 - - CATSDLYSHTDTQYF TGTGCCACCAGTGATTTGTACAGTCACACAGATACGCAGTATTTT
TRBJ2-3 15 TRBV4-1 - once CASSQRGGNTDTQYF TGCGCCAGCAGCCAAAGGGGCGGGAACACAGATACGCAGTATTTT
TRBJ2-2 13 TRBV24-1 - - CATSDPPTGELFF TGTGCCACCAGTGACCCTCCGACGGGGGAGCTGTTTTTT
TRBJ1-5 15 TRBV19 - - CASSDSGASNQPQHF TGTGCCAGTAGTGATTCGGGGGCCAGCAATCAGCCCCAGCATTTT
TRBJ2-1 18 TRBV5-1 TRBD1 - CASSREQGATLYSNEQFF TGCGCCAGCAGCAGAGAACAGGGGGCGACTCTTTACTCTAATGAGCAGTTCTTC
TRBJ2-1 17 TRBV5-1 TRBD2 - CASSLGLAGVSYNEQFF TGCGCCAGCAGCTTGGGACTAGCGGGAGTAAGCTACAATGAGCAGTTCTTC
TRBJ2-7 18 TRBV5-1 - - CASSLPSSASADSYEQYF TGCGCCAGCAGCTTGCCTTCGAGCGCGTCGGCCGACTCCTACGAGCAGTACTTC
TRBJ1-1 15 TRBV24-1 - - CATSDFQGVNTEAFF TGTGCCACCAGTGATTTTCAGGGTGTGAACACTGAAGCTTTCTTT
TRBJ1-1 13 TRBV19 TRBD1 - CASSPGTGVEAFF TGTGCCAGTAGTCCCGGGACAGGGGTCGAAGCTTTCTTT
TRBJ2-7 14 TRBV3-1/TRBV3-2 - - CASSRVTSSYEQYF TGTGCCAGCAGCCGAGTTACAAGCTCCTACGAGCAGTACTTC
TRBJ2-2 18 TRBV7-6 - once CASSLVRVATGNTGELFF TGTGCCAGCAGCTTAGTTCGGGTAGCGACTGGCAACACCGGGGAGCTGTTTTTT
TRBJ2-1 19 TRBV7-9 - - CASSLARGAPSRTTLGQFF TGTGCCAGCAGCTTAGCACGGGGGGCTCCGTCCCGGACGACCTTGGGGCAGTTCTTC
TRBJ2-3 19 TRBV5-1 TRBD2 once CASSGGLAGILRGTDTQYF TGCGCCAGCAGCGGGGGACTAGCGGGAATTTTAAGGGGCACAGATACGCAGTATTTT
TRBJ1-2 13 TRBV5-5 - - CASSLHLEAGYTF TGTGCCAGCAGCTTGCATCTTGAGGCTGGCTACACCTTC
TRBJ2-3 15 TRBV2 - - CASSEAGRTTDTQYF TGTGCCAGCAGTGAAGCTGGACGGACCACAGATACGCAGTATTTT
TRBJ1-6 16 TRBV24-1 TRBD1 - CASWTGESSYNSPLHF TGTGCCAGTTGGACAGGGGAGAGCTCCTATAATTCACCCCTCCACTTT
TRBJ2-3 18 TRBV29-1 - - CSVDTASQYDSRTDTQYF TGCAGCGTTGACACGGCCTCCCAGTATGACTCTCGCACAGATACGCAGTATTTT
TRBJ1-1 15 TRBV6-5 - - CASMRDAGGNTEAFF TGTGCCAGCATGCGGGACGCGGGTGGAAACACTGAAGCTTTCTTT
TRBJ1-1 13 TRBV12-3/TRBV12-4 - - CASSLGGPAEAFF TGTGCCAGCAGTTTAGGAGGGCCAGCTGAAGCTTTCTTT
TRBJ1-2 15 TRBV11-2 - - CASSPRDGGDYGYTF TGTGCCAGCAGCCCCCGGGACGGCGGGGACTATGGCTACACCTTC
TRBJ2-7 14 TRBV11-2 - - CASNPGPSSYEQYF TGTGCCAGCAACCCAGGGCCGAGCTCCTACGAGCAGTACTTC
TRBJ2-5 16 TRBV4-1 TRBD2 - CASSQGVLAGQETQYF TGCGCCAGCAGCCAAGGGGTGCTAGCGGGCCAAGAGACCCAGTACTTC
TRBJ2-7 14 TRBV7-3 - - CASSPRDGNYEQYF TGTGCCAGCAGCCCCCGGGACGGGAACTACGAGCAGTACTTC
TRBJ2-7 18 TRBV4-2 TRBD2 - CASSQDNIGLAGLNEQYF TGTGCCAGCAGCCAAGATAATATCGGACTAGCGGGTCTTAACGAGCAGTACTTC
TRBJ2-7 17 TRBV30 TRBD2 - CAWSAPGMVAGVQEQYF TGTGCCTGGAGTGCCCCGGGTATGGTAGCGGGAGTTCAAGAGCAGTACTTC
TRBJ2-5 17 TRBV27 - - CASSLSLSSSWWETQYF TGTGCCAGCAGTTTATCGCTCTCGTCTAGCTGGTGGGAGACCCAGTACTTC
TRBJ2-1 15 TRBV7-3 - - CASSRLGTSYNEQFF TGTGCCAGCAGCCGCCTGGGCACCTCCTACAATGAGCAGTTCTTC
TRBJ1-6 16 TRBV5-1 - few CASSRASGPINSPLHF TGCGCCAGCAGCCGTGCTTCCGGACCGATTAATTCACCCCTCCACTTT
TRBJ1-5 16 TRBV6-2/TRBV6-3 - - CASSYGPSGGNQPQHF TGTGCCAGCAGTTACGGTCCCTCAGGGGGCAATCAGCCCCAGCATTTT
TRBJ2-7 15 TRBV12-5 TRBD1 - CASGLGTGAVYEQYF TGTGCTAGTGGTTTAGGGACAGGGGCGGTCTACGAGCAGTACTTC
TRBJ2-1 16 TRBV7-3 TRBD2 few CASSLTKLAGKNEQFF TGTGCCAGCAGCTTAACGAAACTAGCGGGAAAGAATGAGCAGTTCTTC
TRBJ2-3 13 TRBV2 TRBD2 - CASSERREGTQYF TGTGCCAGCAGTGAACGCCGGGAGGGCACGCAGTATTTT
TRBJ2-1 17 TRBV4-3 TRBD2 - CASSQDWTAGVFDEQFF TGCGCCAGCAGCCAAGATTGGACAGCGGGAGTTTTTGATGAGCAGTTCTTC
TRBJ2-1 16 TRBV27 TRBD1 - CASSSQGAQSYNEQFF TGTGCCAGCAGTTCCCAGGGGGCTCAGTCCTACAATGAGCAGTTCTTC
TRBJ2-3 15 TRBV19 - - CASSEGLAVGDTQYF TGTGCCAGTAGTGAGGGACTCGCGGTGGGAGATACGCAGTATTTT
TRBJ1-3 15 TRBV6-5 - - CASRGGPNSGNTIYF TGTGCCAGCAGGGGTGGACCGAACTCTGGAAACACCATATATTTT
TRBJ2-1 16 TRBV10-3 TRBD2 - CAISEASGRPNHEQFF TGTGCCATCAGTGAGGCTAGCGGGAGGCCAAACCATGAGCAGTTCTTC
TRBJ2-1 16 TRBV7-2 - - CASSLVTGYGTNEQFF TGTGCCAGCAGCTTAGTAACAGGCTATGGTACCAATGAGCAGTTCTTC